The clone carrying this T cell receptor beta chain has only a few counts. The antigen is not known. Sequenced material consisted of expressed TCRB transcripts (all of the isolated RNA was reverse transcribed). Clones were read by immunoSEQ multiplex PCR, and TCRdb kept only the in-frame ones, dropping some. The repertoire holds some 410,000 clones, about an eighth seen once, with approximately 0.05% in the top ten. CDR3 length: 12 amino acids. V lost 1 base, J lost 3 bases, and 6 bases lay in between. Germline CDR1 SQVTM, CDR2 ANQGSEA. This sample was taken from a study of beta chain features in type 1 diabetes. Across the study: In age, gender and cell yields, patients were similar to healthy donors. Study-wide findings and caveats: Moderately but significantly shorter TCRB CDR3s were found in Type 1 diabetes patients in all four CD4+ subsets. Whether HLA type affects TCRB rearrangement stayed undetermined in the present work. Insertions at VDJ junctions were less frequent in type 1 diabetes patients. These patients also deleted more nucleotides at the same junctions.

This clonotype was sampled from a young woman in good health. This chain uses TRBV29-1 with TRBJ1-1; no firm D call. The material sequenced was naive CD4+ T cells from blood. The DNA of the CDR3 is TGCAGCGTTGAAGGGTGGGACACTGAAGCTTTCTTT. It encodes CSVEGWDTEAFF.